These T cell receptor beta chains were read from a single sample in a study of shared clonotypes between healthy human individuals. Generated by immunoSEQ multiplex PCR, the TCRdb table keeps only in-frame clones and is missing some. Of a few million clones detected, roughly 90% appear once; the ten largest clones hold 0.3% to 0.4%. Sequenced input: naive CD4+ T cells from PBMCs. The receptors were gathered from a man aged 18 to 30 in good health. Some clones in this sample may be carry-over from other donors' samples. Each CDR3 is given with its conserved first and last residue. Size values are once, few and many counts, or a class for expanded clones, and some rows have none.

V	J	size	CDR3
TRBV2	TRBJ2-5	NA	CASSEIAGVMETQYF
TRBV30	TRBJ1-2	NA	CAWSEVRGYTF
TRBV11-2	TRBJ2-1	NA	CASSLATSGIYNEQFF
TRBV28	TRBJ1-2	NA	CASSQRQVSGYTF
TRBV19	TRBJ1-2	few	CASSVRDRGPYGYTF
TRBV7-2	TRBJ2-6	NA	CASRVGGSGANVLTF
TRBV28	TRBJ2-3	NA	CASSFPGGRGDTQYF
TRBV5-5	TRBJ1-5	NA	CASSFDRGRDNQPQHF
TRBV29-1	TRBJ2-5	NA	CSVDGGAYQETQYF
TRBV7-8	TRBJ2-3	NA	CASTLNNPGDTQYF
TRBV4-1	TRBJ2-1	NA	CASSQAPVPRAHEQFF
TRBV7-2	TRBJ2-7	NA	CASSPTPGEGEQYF
TRBV11-2	TRBJ2-7	once	CASSLVMASDEQYF
TRBV28	TRBJ2-7	NA	CASSFGGMVTYEQYF
TRBV5-1	TRBJ1-1	NA	CASSLTGVGTEAFF
TRBV4-3	TRBJ2-7	NA	CASSQEVVGALSSYEQYF
TRBV19	TRBJ1-5	NA	CASSINGGRNQPQHF
TRBV10-3	TRBJ1-1	NA	CAIKMDRGAEAFF
TRBV7-3	TRBJ2-2	NA	CASGGRTNTGELFF
TRBV5-6	TRBJ1-2	NA	CASSSQGPRTRGYTF
TRBV5-1	TRBJ2-7	NA	CASSLAWAAGDLYEQYF
TRBV6-1	TRBJ2-7	NA	CASTGDGPSPYEQYF
TRBV7-9	TRBJ2-1	NA	CASSSGYNEQFF
TRBV5-4	TRBJ1-1	NA	CASSSRSIGSTEAFF
TRBV28	TRBJ2-7	NA	CASSFITGILSPYEQYF
TRBV6-1	TRBJ1-5	NA	CASSEATENQPQHF
TRBV6-5	TRBJ1-2	NA	CASRRDSNYGYTF
TRBV7-8	TRBJ1-5	NA	CASSPLERHQPQHF
TRBV7-3	TRBJ2-7	once	CASSEGTSGSNEQYF
TRBV14	TRBJ2-1	NA	CASSQDGLRDEQFF
TRBV7-9	TRBJ2-1	NA	CASSLDQGHLYNEQFF
TRBV27	TRBJ2-1	NA	CASTLQGPKRSLQFF
TRBV5-1	TRBJ2-1	NA	CASSLGGLSYNEQFF
TRBV5-4	TRBJ2-7	once	CASSRAIAGRGEQYF
TRBV29-1	TRBJ1-5	NA	CSVGQNNQPQHF
TRBV5-8	TRBJ2-7	NA	CASSLEGREAYEQYF
TRBV5-8	TRBJ1-2	NA	CASSINRENYGYTF
TRBV2	TRBJ2-7	NA	CASSDRDTYEQYF
TRBV6-5	TRBJ2-7	once	CASRRSRGSEQYF
TRBV6-1	TRBJ2-7	few	CASSVSTPQYF